These 18 T cell receptor beta chains originate from one sample sequenced in a study of control samples from healthy donors and cancer patients. Here immunoSEQ multiplex PCR was the method, and the copy in TCRdb shows in-frame clones only, minus some. This table holds more than 95,000 clones, approximately 90% found once. The sample comprised blood. These receptors all come from a woman in her 70s in good health.

This clone was seen just once. The gene calls are TRBV29-1 and TRBJ1-1; no definite D call. The CDR3 loop spans 16 amino acids. Germline CDR1 and CDR2: SQVTM and ANQGSEA. Trimming left V 1 base short and J 1 base short, with 16 bases between. The CDR3 loop reads CSVEVGPGVWNTEAFF. The DNA for the CDR3 is TGCAGCGTTGAAGTCGGCCCAGGCGTATGGAACACTGAAGCTTTCTTT.

The chain recombines TRBV19 with TRBJ1-2, with D uncertain. The germline V and J ends were trimmed by 7 bases and 6 bases, with 15 bases remaining between them. The length of the CDR3 is 13 residues. The germline gives CDR1 LNHDA, CDR2 SQIVND (reference sequence). CDR3 sequence reads: CASTLAAGHGYTF. The CDR3 DNA reads TGTGCCAGTACCCTCGCGGCTGGGCATGGCTACACCTTC.

The rearrangement links TRBV5-4 to TRBJ2-3, with 8 bases lining up with TRBD2. Germline V gene sequence: CDR1 SGHNT, CDR2 YYREEE (reference sequence). With 0 bases clipped from V and 5 bases from J, the junction kept 5 bases outside the gene matches. The CDR3 runs 15 residues. CDR3: CASSLDGGAKDTQYF. The CDR3 DNA sequence: TGTGCCAGCAGCTTGGACGGGGGGGCCAAAGATACGCAGTATTTT.

The genes are TRBV6-5 and TRBJ1-2, with a weak D call TRBD1 (6 bases). Trimming took 0 bases from V and 3 from J, leaving 14 bases between them. The germline gives CDR1 MNHEY, CDR2 SVGAGI. The CDR3 sequence is 16 residues long. The DNA for the CDR3 is TGTGCCAGCAGTTACTCGGCGGGGGCAGGCGACTATGGCTACACCTTC. Translation: CASSYSAGAGDYGYTF.

This clone was seen just once. The sample carries other DNA sequences with the same CDR3. The chain combines TRBV18 with TRBJ1-5; D gene ambiguous. V gave up 1 base and J gave up 6 bases, with 10 bases separating them. CDR3 length: 14 amino acids. Germline CDR1 and CDR2: KGHSH and LQKENI. This chain's CDR3 is CASSPLGDSQPQHF. The CDR3 coding sequence is TGTGCCAGCTCACCACTGGGAGATAGTCAGCCCCAGCATTTT.

The rearrangement uses TRBV7-6 and TRBJ1-6, with TRBD1 matching over 8 bases. This CDR3 is built from 17 residues. Looked up from germline, CDR1 is SGHVS and CDR2 is FNYEAQ. The J segment lost 5 bases and the V segment lost 5 bases, leaving 11 bases of the junction unmatched. The DNA of the CDR3 is TGTGCCAGCAGCCCTCTCCGGATGGGACAGGATAATTCACCCCTCCACTTT. Its protein is CASSPLRMGQDNSPLHF.

The chain joins TRBV19 to TRBJ1-5, with D possibly matching TRBD1 (6 bases). Looked up from germline, CDR1 is LNHDA and CDR2 is SQIVND (reference sequence). This CDR3 spans 15 amino acids. Trimming took off 3 bases at V and 9 bases at J, with 18 bases between the two ends. CDR3 sequence reads: CASSIVNREPSPQHF. CDR3 nucleotide sequence: TGTGCCAGTAGTATCGTCAACAGGGAACCTTCGCCCCAGCATTTT.

The rearrangement joins TRBV2 to TRBJ2-7; D is undetermined. This CDR3 is built from 13 residues. Trimming shortened V by 4 bases and J by 0 bases, and 7 bases separated the two germline ends. Germline V gene sequence: CDR1 SNHLY, CDR2 FYNNEI. CDR3 residues: CASSGRFSYEQYF. The CDR3 DNA follows: TGTGCCAGCAGTGGTAGATTCTCCTACGAGCAGTACTTC.

The chain uses TRBV3-1 (or the pseudogene TRBV3-2) and TRBJ2-5; TRBD2 matches 12 bases. Germline-derived CDR1 and CDR2 are LGHDT and YNNKEL (reference sequence). This CDR3 has 15 residues. V trimming: 1 base; J trimming: 5 bases; junction bases outside the gene matches: 2. In nucleotides, the CDR3 is TGTGCCAGCAGCCAAGTGCTAGCGGGGGGGGAGACCCAGTACTTC. Translated, it gives CASSQVLAGGETQYF.

The chain links TRBV4-1 to TRBJ1-5, with D unresolved. Germline CDR1 reads MGHRA; CDR2 reads YSYEKL. The CDR3 is made up of 13 amino acids. Trimming shortened V by 1 base and J by 4 bases, and 5 bases separated the two germline ends. CDR3 amino acids: CASSQVTNQPQHF. CDR3 in DNA: TGCGCCAGCAGCCAAGTTACGAATCAGCCCCAGCATTTT.

The rearrangement uses TRBV7-8 and TRBJ2-5; unclear D gene. CDR3 length: 15 amino acids. The V end was cut by 4 bases, the J end by 5 bases, with 17 bases between. Per germline, CDR1 SGHVS and CDR2 FQNEAQ. In nucleotides, the CDR3 is TGTGCCAGCAGCTCCTGGGCCTCGGTGGGGGAGACCCAGTACTTC. This gives the protein CASSSWASVGETQYF.

The chain carries TRBV24-1 and TRBJ2-3; a possible D gene is TRBD2 (7 bases). V gave up 0 bases and J gave up 2 bases, with 14 bases separating them. CDR3 length equals 17 residues. Germline lookup yields CDR1 KGHDR and CDR2 SFDVKD. CDR3 bases: TGTGCCACCAGTGATTTGCCGGGGGGCGAGACCACAGATACGCAGTATTTT. This gives the protein CATSDLPGGETTDTQYF.

The chain uses TRBV5-1 and TRBJ1-1, with 9 bases aligning to TRBD1. CDR1 is SGHRS and CDR2 is YFSETQ in the germline V gene. CDR3 length: 14 residues. V was pared by 7 bases and J by 8 bases, with 12 bases of the junction left unmatched. CDR3 DNA: TGCGCCAGCGAAAAGGGACAGGGAGGGTCGGAAGCTTTCTTT. It encodes CASEKGQGGSEAFF.

A remark on this clone: Just one base apart from a much larger clone, this may be a read error. The rearrangement links TRBV7-2 to TRBJ1-3, with unresolved D. V lost 6 bases and J lost 4, with 4 bases in between. The CDR3 is made up of 11 amino acids. Germline loops: CDR1 SGHTA, CDR2 FQGNSA. The CDR3 sequence: CASSPGNTIYF. The CDR3 region has the DNA TGTGCCAGCAGTCCCGGAAACACCATATATTTT.

The chain links TRBV10-1 to TRBJ2-2, with a possible D match to TRBD2 (5 bases). Per germline, CDR1 WNHNN and CDR2 SYGVQD (reference sequence). The CDR3 spans 16 residues. Trimming pared 0 bases from V and 2 bases from J, leaving 10 bases between. CDR3 nucleotide sequence: TGCGCCAGCAGTGAGTCGATATCGGGAAACACCGGGGAGCTGTTTTTT. It translates to CASSESISGNTGELFF.

The rearrangement links TRBV11-3 to TRBJ2-3; TRBD2 matches at 15 bases. The germline V gene encodes CDR1 SGHNT and CDR2 YENEEA. There are 16 residues in the CDR3. V shed 4 bases, J shed 6 bases, and the junction held 5 bases outside the gene matches. CDR3 region: CASSSRTSGGVDTQYF. The CDR3 bases are TGTGCCAGCAGCTCACGGACTAGCGGGGGGGTGGATACGCAGTATTTT.

The sample holds one count of this clone. The chain uses TRBV5-1 and TRBJ1-1; D perhaps matches TRBD1 (5 bases). The CDR3 is made up of 14 amino acids. Per germline, CDR1 SGHRS and CDR2 YFSETQ. V lost 0 bases and J lost 5, with 11 bases in between. The DNA for the CDR3 is TGCGCCAGCAGCTTGGCCAGTCAGGGAACTGAAGCTTTCTTT. This encodes CASSLASQGTEAFF.

The chain has TRBV18 and TRBJ2-7, with D unresolved. Germline values: CDR1 KGHSH, CDR2 LQKENI. With 8 bases removed from V and 4 bases from J, the gap between germline ends came to 18 bases. The CDR3 contains 14 residues. The CDR3 DNA follows: TGTGCCAGCGCCTCTGGGGAAGTATCATACGAGCAGTACTTC. Residues: CASASGEVSYEQYF. The variable domain in full, completed from reference TRBV18 and TRBJ2-7, reads NAGVMQNPRHLVRRRGQEARLRCSPMKGHSHVYWYRQLPEEGLKFMVYLQKENIIDESGMPKERFSAEFPKEGPSILRIQQVVRGDSAAYFCASASGEVSYEQYFGPGTRLTVT.